Below, 24 T cell receptor beta chains from the same sample are listed, as sequenced in a study of molecular identifiers for immune sequencing clone quantification. A single record per CDR3 protein comes from TCRdb applying MiXCR to the PCR reads. The repertoire holds about 320,000 distinct CDR3 sequences, with about 21% as singletons. Source material: naive CD8+ T cells from blood, with Jurkat cell RNA spiked in. This sample's subset: FACS-sorted CD8+CD4-CCR7+CD45RA+ naive T cells. All receptors derive from a human donor in good health. Some libraries in this study had Jurkat cell RNA spiked in.

This clonotype was observed many times. The chain employs TRBV6-1 and TRBJ1-2; D not certain. Germline V gives CDR1 MNHNS, CDR2 SASEGT. V was pared by 7 bases and J by 4 bases, with 13 bases between. This CDR3 region has 13 residues. This chain's CDR3 is CASTRTGIYGYTF. As DNA, the CDR3 is TGTGCCAGCACAAGGACGGGAATCTATGGCTACACCTTC.

In this sample, this clonotype turned up many times. The chain couples TRBV20-1 to TRBJ1-1; TRBD1 agrees at 8 bases. This CDR3 region has 17 residues. Germline values: CDR1 DFQATT, CDR2 SNEGSKA (reference sequence). V was pared by 0 bases and J by 3 bases, with 12 bases of the junction left unmatched. CDR3 protein: CSARDSGGAGYYTEAFF. Written as DNA, the CDR3 is TGCAGTGCTAGAGATTCAGGGGGCGCCGGTTATTACACTGAAGCTTTCTTT.

Ten or more counts support this clonotype. The V and J genes are TRBV2 and TRBJ1-2; D unclear. This CDR3 region has 18 residues. With 5 bases removed from V and 2 bases from J, the gap between germline ends came to 24 bases. The germline CDR1 and CDR2 sequences are SNHLY and FYNNEI. In nucleotides, the CDR3 is TGTGCCAGCAGTCCTTTGCCCGGTCCCGCAGCTGGAAACTATGGCTACACCTTC. Translating gives CASSPLPGPAAGNYGYTF.

This clonotype was counted ten times or more. The chain has TRBV6-5 and TRBJ1-1; D not resolved. Germline V CDR1 and CDR2: MNHEY, SVGAGI. V lost 2 bases and J 8 bases, leaving 15 bases between the germline ends. The CDR3 has 14 amino acids. Here the CDR3 DNA reads TGTGCCAGCAGTTACGGAGGTGGGCTTACGGAAGCTTTCTTT. As protein: CASSYGGGLTEAFF.

This clonotype came up many times. The rearrangement links TRBV12-3 or TRBV12-4 to TRBJ2-5; 9 bases line up with TRBD2. After removal of 9 bases from V and 4 bases from J, the junction contained 6 bases not matched to a gene. CDR3 size: 13 residues. The CDR3 spells CASKPGLAETQYF. The CDR3 DNA reads as TGTGCCAGTAAACCGGGACTAGCAGAGACCCAGTACTTC.

Ten or more counts support this clonotype. Here the CDR3 reads CASSARWSDTQYF. The CDR3 coding sequence is TGTGCCAGCAGCGCGCGTTGGTCGGATACGCAGTATTTT. The chain uses TRBV7-9 and TRBJ2-3, with D hard to call. Germline V gives CDR1 SEHNR, CDR2 FQNEAQ (reference sequence). The CDR3 totals 13 residues. Trimming stripped 5 bases from V and 6 bases from J, with 12 bases between.

Of note for this clonotype: Being one base from a much bigger clone, this may be a read error. V usage is TRBV28 and J usage is TRBJ2-3; no clear D. Trimming removed 7 bases from V and 1 base from J, with 15 bases in between. This CDR3 has 15 amino acids. Germline loops: CDR1 MDHEN, CDR2 SYDVKM. CDR3 sequence (DNA): TGTGCCAGCACCCCAATGGGGTCCCGCACAGATACGCAGTATTTT. Encoded protein: CASTPMGSRTDTQYF.

In its sample, this clonotype was seen many times. V gene TRBV20-1 combines with J gene TRBJ2-7, with TRBD1 as a possible D gene (5 bases). This CDR3 has 14 residues. Germline lookup yields CDR1 DFQATT and CDR2 SNEGSKA (reference sequence). Trimming pared 0 bases from V and 5 bases from J, leaving 14 bases between. The DNA of the CDR3 is TGCAGTGCTAGAGATTGGGGCACGCTCCACGAGCAGTACTTC. Translating it yields CSARDWGTLHEQYF.

In its sample, this clonotype was seen once. The missing conserved phenylalanine or tryptophan at the end of this CDR3 makes a read error likely. The chain uses TRBV5-1 and TRBJ1-1; no clear D. The CDR3 sequence is 13 residues long. The V and J ends lost 0 bases and 6 bases respectively, with 9 bases between them. Germline CDR1 is SGHRS and CDR2 is YFSETQ. CDR3 sequence reads: CASSLGGAAEAFS. Here the CDR3 DNA reads TGCGCCAGCAGCTTGGGAGGAGCGGCTGAAGCTTTCTCT.

Turning to this clonotype: Just one base apart from a much larger clone, this may be a read error. The chain carries TRBV13 and TRBJ2-7; no reliable D call. The CDR3 totals 11 residues. Germline CDR1 and CDR2: PRHDT and FYEKMQ (reference sequence). The V end lost 8 bases, the J end lost 3 bases, and 8 bases lay between the germline ends. The CDR3 sequence: CASGQNYEQYF. The CDR3 bases are TGTGCCAGCGGCCAAAACTACGAGCAGTACTTC. The full variable domain, rest sourced from reference TRBV13 and TRBJ2-7, is AAGVIQSPRHLIKEKRETATLKCYPIPRHDTVYWYQQGPGQDPQFLISFYEKMQSDKGSIPDRFSAQQFSDYHSELNMSSLELGDSALYFCASGQNYEQYFGPGTRLTVT.

Remarks on this clonotype: A much more abundant neighbour one base away suggests this may be a read error. The rearrangement uses TRBV6-1 and TRBJ2-7, with D unclear. Trimming stripped 6 bases from V and 3 bases from J, with 12 bases between. CDR3 length: 13 residues. The germline V gene encodes CDR1 MNHNS and CDR2 SASEGT. CDR3 protein: CASSPASVYEQYF. The CDR3 DNA sequence: TGTGCCAGCAGCCCGGCCTCGGTCTACGAGCAGTACTTC.

This clonotype was seen a few times. This chain uses TRBV7-6 with TRBJ2-3, with TRBD2 matching over 14 bases. This CDR3 has 17 amino acids. Germline CDR1 SGHVS, CDR2 FNYEAQ. Trimming removed 5 bases from V and 4 bases from J; junction bases left unmatched: 8. CDR3 loop: CASSQGTSGSSADTQYF. In nucleotides, the CDR3 is TGTGCCAGCAGCCAAGGGACTAGCGGGAGTTCAGCAGATACGCAGTATTTT. The entire variable domain, with the rest obtained from reference TRBV7-6 and TRBJ2-3, is as follows: GAGVSQSPRYKVTKRGQDVALRCDPISGHVSLYWYRQALGQGPEFLTYFNYEAQQDKSGLPNDRFSAERPEGSISTLTIQRTEQRDSAMYRCASSQGTSGSSADTQYFGPGTRLTVL.

Many counts were recorded for this clonotype. This sequence joins TRBV5-6 and TRBJ2-1; D not resolved. The germline V and J ends were trimmed by 4 bases and 8 bases, with 10 bases remaining between them. This CDR3 comprises 12 residues. In germline, CDR1 is SGHDT, CDR2 YYEEEE. The DNA of the CDR3 is TGTGCCAGCAGCACGCGACTCGATGAGCAGTTCTTC. It translates to CASSTRLDEQFF.

This clonotype was seen at least ten times. The chain is built from TRBV20-1 and TRBJ1-2; D unresolved. The CDR3 runs to 14 residues. The V gene lost 1 base and the J gene lost 2 bases, with 11 bases spanning the gap. The germline V gene encodes CDR1 DFQATT and CDR2 SNEGSKA (reference sequence). The CDR3 spells CSARALTANYGYTF. The CDR3 DNA sequence: TGCAGTGCTAGAGCTCTCACGGCCAACTATGGCTACACCTTC.

On this clonotype itself: With a much larger clone just one base away, this may be a read error. V and J are TRBV9 and TRBJ2-3, with D possibly being TRBD2 (5 bases). The CDR3 consists of 15 residues. From germline, CDR1 is SGDLS and CDR2 YYNGEE. The CDR3 DNA follows: TGTGCCAGCAGCGTAGCGGGGAGTAGCACAGATACGCGGTATTTT. Its translation is CASSVAGSSTDTRYF.

The table lists this clonotype with many counts. The DNA for the CDR3 is TGCGCCAGCAGCCAAGATTCGGGGATGGGCAATCAGCCCCAGCATTTT. Its translation is CASSQDSGMGNQPQHF. The chain couples TRBV4-3 to TRBJ1-5, with D unclear. V shed 0 bases and J shed 2 bases, with 11 bases lying between them. Germline V gene data show CDR1 as LGHNA and CDR2 as YSLEER. This CDR3 contains 16 residues.

This clonotype was observed many times. The rearrangement uses TRBV24-1 and TRBJ2-1; 13 bases match TRBD2. After removal of 2 bases from V and 7 bases from J, the junction contained 7 bases not matched to a gene. CDR3 length: 17 residues. The germline V gene encodes CDR1 KGHDR and CDR2 SFDVKD. The CDR3 region has the DNA TGTGCCACCAGTGATTACACCGGGACTAGCGGGATTAATGAGCAGTTCTTC. Its translation: CATSDYTGTSGINEQFF.

This clonotype was picked up a small number of times. The chain joins TRBV4-1 to TRBJ2-3, with 8 bases aligning to TRBD2. Germline loops: CDR1 MGHRA, CDR2 YSYEKL. This CDR3 contains 15 residues. Trimming removed 1 base from V and 5 bases from J; junction bases left unmatched: 5. The chain's CDR3 is CASSQVPGGRDTQYF. The CDR3 nucleotides are TGCGCCAGCAGCCAAGTCCCGGGGGGGCGAGATACGCAGTATTTT.

Points on this clonotype: This may stem from a read error, because a much larger clone lies one nucleotide away. V gene TRBV6-2 or TRBV6-3 combines with J gene TRBJ1-5, with TRBD1 identical over 7 bases. CDR3 length: 14 amino acids. CDR1 is MNHEY, CDR2 SVGEGT, per germline. The CDR3 region is CAGSSTGEGQPQHF. The CDR3 DNA sequence: TGTGCCGGCAGTTCCACAGGGGAAGGTCAGCCCCAGCATTTT.

This clonotype has ten or more counts. The chain is built from TRBV19 and TRBJ2-7; TRBD1 might be the D (5 bases). The CDR3 has 13 residues. The germline V gene has CDR1 LNHDA and CDR2 SQIVND (reference sequence). V was shortened by 5 bases and J by 2 bases, with 10 bases between the two germline ends. The CDR3 loop reads CASSADSPYEQYF. The CDR3, as DNA: TGTGCCAGTAGTGCCGACAGCCCCTACGAGCAGTACTTC.

Worth noting for this clonotype: A much bigger clone sits one base away, suggesting this may be a read error. V is TRBV13 and J is TRBJ1-3; D is perhaps TRBD1 (6 bases). From germline, CDR1 is PRHDT and CDR2 FYEKMQ (reference sequence). The CDR3 has 14 residues. The CDR3 DNA reads as TGTGCCTGCAGCTTAGGGGGGTTTGGAAACACCATATATTTT. Translated: CACSLGGFGNTIYF.

The J gene is TRBJ1-1, the V gene TRBV24-1; the D is unclear. The CDR3 has 13 amino acids. V lost 2 bases and J 10 bases, leaving 13 bases between the germline ends. CDR1 is KGHDR, CDR2 SFDVKD, per germline. This chain's CDR3 is CATSDSAGGGAFF. CDR3 DNA: TGTGCCACCAGTGATTCTGCGGGCGGTGGAGCTTTCTTT.

On this clonotype: This clone may be a read error of a much larger clone one base away. The final CDR3 position lacks the conserved phenylalanine or tryptophan, pointing to a likely read error. This chain connects TRBV27 to TRBJ1-6, with TRBD1 as a possible D gene (5 bases). The V gene's germline CDR1 is MNHEY and CDR2 SMNVEV (reference sequence). V lost 5 bases to trimming and J lost 10 bases, with 9 bases between them. The CDR3 spans 12 residues. CDR3 loop: CASSGGGSPLHL. The CDR3 DNA sequence: TGTGCCAGCAGTGGGGGAGGGTCACCCCTCCACCTT.

For this clonotype: One base away lies a much larger clone, so this may be a sequencing read error. The chain employs TRBV28 and TRBJ2-3; 11 nucleotides match TRBD2. Germline V CDR1 and CDR2: MDHEN, SYDVKM. There are 15 residues in the CDR3. CDR3 DNA: TGTGCCAGCAGTTGGGGACTAGCGGTAACAGGTACGCAGTATTTT. Its protein product is CASSWGLAVTGTQYF.